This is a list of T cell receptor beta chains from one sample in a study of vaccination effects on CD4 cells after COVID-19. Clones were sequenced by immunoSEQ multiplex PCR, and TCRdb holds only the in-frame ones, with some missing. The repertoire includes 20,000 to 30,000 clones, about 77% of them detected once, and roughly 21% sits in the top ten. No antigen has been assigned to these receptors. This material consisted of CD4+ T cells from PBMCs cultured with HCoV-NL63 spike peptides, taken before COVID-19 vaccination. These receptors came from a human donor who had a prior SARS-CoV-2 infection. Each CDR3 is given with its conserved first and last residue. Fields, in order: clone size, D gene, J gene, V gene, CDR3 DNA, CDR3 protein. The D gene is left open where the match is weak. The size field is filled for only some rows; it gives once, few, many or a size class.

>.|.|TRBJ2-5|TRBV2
TGTGCCAGCAGAAGGGAGGTGGGGGAGACCCAGTACTTC
CASRREVGETQYF
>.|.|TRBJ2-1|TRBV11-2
TGTGCCAGCAGCTTAGTTCTTGGTACAGGGATAAATGAGCAGTTCTTC
CASSLVLGTGINEQFF
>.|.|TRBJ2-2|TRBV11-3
TGTGCCAGCAGCTTAGACAGGAACACCGGGGAGCTGTTTTTT
CASSLDRNTGELFF
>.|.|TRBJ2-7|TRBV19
TGTGCCAGTAGTATCAGCCGGCTCTACGAGCAGTACTTC
CASSISRLYEQYF
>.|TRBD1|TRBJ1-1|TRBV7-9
TGTGCCAGCAGGACGACAGGGCGGGGCACTGAAGCTTTCTTT
CASRTTGRGTEAFF
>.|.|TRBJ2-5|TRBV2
TGTGCCAGCAGTAGGGAGGGGTACAGGGGCGAGACCCAGTACTTC
CASSREGYRGETQYF
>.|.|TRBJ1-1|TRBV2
TGTGCCAGCAGCCTCGGGGGTAGGAGCACTGAAGCTTTCTTT
CASSLGGRSTEAFF
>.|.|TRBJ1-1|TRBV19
TGTGCCAGTAGTATTTTAACGGGAGGCCCGGGGGTTTCCTTT
CASSILTGGPGVSF
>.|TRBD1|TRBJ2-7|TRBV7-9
TGTGCCAGCAGCTACCGGGACAGGGTGGATTACGAGCAGTACTTC
CASSYRDRVDYEQYF
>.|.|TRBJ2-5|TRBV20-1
TGCAGTGCCAGTTGGACAAATCAAGAGACCCAGTACTTC
CSASWTNQETQYF
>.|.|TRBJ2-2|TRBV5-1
TGCGCCAGCACCCCTGCCGACAGACCGAACACCGGGGAGCTGTTTTTT
CASTPADRPNTGELFF
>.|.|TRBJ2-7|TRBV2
TGTGCCAGCAGTGACGCGGACATCTACGAGCAGTACTTC
CASSDADIYEQYF
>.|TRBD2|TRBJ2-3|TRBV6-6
TGTGCCAGCCAGACTTCCTCGACTAGCTCTGCAGATACGCAGTATTTT
CASQTSSTSSADTQYF
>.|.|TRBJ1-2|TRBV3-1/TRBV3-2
TGTGCCAGCAGCCGACAGGATAACTATGGCTACACCTTC
CASSRQDNYGYTF
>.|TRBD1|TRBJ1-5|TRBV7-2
TGTGCCAGCAGCTCAGACAGGGGCAGCAATCAGCCCCAGCATTTT
CASSSDRGSNQPQHF
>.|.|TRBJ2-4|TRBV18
TGTGCCAGCTCACCACGAAGCCCGGGGATCAACATTCAGTACTTC
CASSPRSPGINIQYF
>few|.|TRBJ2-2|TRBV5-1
TGCGCCAGCAGCCACGGCCGGAGTGCCACCGGGGAGCTGTTTTTT
CASSHGRSATGELFF
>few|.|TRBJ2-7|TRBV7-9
TGTGCCAGCAGCTTAGCGCAGTTGACAGAGCAGTACTTC
CASSLAQLTEQYF
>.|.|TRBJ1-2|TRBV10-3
TGTGCCATCAGTGATTGGGGCACCAGCTATGGCTACACCTTC
CAISDWGTSYGYTF
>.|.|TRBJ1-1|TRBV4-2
TGTGCCAGCAGCCAACCCCAGGCCAGGGCGAACACTGAAGCTTTCTTT
CASSQPQARANTEAFF
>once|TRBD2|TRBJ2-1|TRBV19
TGTGCCAGTAGTATGAGTTTCGGCGGGGGGTACAGTGAGCAGTTCTTC
CASSMSFGGGYSEQFF
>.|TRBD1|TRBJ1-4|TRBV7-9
TGTGCCAGCAGCCTTAGGAAGGTGGACAGGGGTAATGAAAAACTGTTTTTT
CASSLRKVDRGNEKLFF
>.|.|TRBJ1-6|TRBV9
TGTGCCAGCAGCGTCCTGACGTATAATTCACCCCTCCACTTT
CASSVLTYNSPLHF
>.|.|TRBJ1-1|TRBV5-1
TGCGCCAGCAGTGGAGGGGCAGGCTCGAACACTGAAGCTTTCTTT
CASSGGAGSNTEAFF
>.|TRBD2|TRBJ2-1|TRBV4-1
TGCGCCAGCAGCCGCTACGGGACTAGCGCGGGGAATGAGCAGTTCTTC
CASSRYGTSAGNEQFF